This T cell receptor (beta chain) was retrieved from a study of blood T cell repertoires in COVID-19. Study background: From the United States, Italy and Spain came samples of acute and convalescent COVID-19. From T cells, B-cell-depleted T cells, or PBMCs came the material, which was cDNA or gDNA.

The table lists this clone with a count of one. Profiled with immunoSEQ multiplex PCR; TCRdb holds only in-frame clones, not every one. Of 150,000 to 200,000 clones listed, around 89% are singletons. The CDR3 loop spans 15 amino acids. CDR1 and CDR2 from the germline V gene are LNHDA and SQIVND (reference sequence). With 3 bases removed from V and 0 bases from J, the gap between germline ends came to 10 bases. Participant-given clinical history determined each cohort assignment. Two negative PCRs, clearance, or symptom resolution characterized the recovered Cohort 3 donors. The specimen was PBMCs or T cells enriched from blood (not recorded which). V is TRBV19 and J is TRBJ2-3; D is possibly TRBD2 (5 bases). This sequence was found in a woman between 50 and 59 years old who had recovered from COVID-19. The CDR3 is CASSIDGKSTDTQYF. The CDR3 nucleotides are TGTGCCAGTAGTATCGACGGGAAGAGCACAGATACGCAGTATTTT.